The entry below gives a single T cell receptor beta chain sequence along with its context. The method was immunoSEQ multiplex PCR; TCRdb's version includes in-frame clones alone and lacks a portion of them. The table shows under 400,000 clones, with about 91% occurring only once. These data are taken from a study of blood T cell repertoires in COVID-19. The length of the CDR3 is 13 residues. The germline CDR1 and CDR2 sequences are SGHAT and FQNNGV. Trimming removed 2 bases at V and 4 bases at J, with 8 bases between. The sequence came from a woman aged 25 to 39 with COVID-19, enrolled during active disease. The sequenced material came from peripheral blood. This chain connects TRBV11-2 to TRBJ1-1; D remains ambiguous. For the CDR3, the DNA is TGTGCCAGCAGCTTAACGGAGGGCACTGAAGCTTTCTTT. As protein: CASSLTEGTEAFF.